The rows below give T cell receptor beta chains drawn from one sample of a study of identical twins. TCRdb reprocessed the 5' RACE reads with MiXCR, giving one entry per CDR3 protein. The repertoire has approximately 500,000 distinct CDR3 sequences, 24% of them found once; the top ten carry roughly 3%. The same specimen was also included in a second study, on T cells expressing NK-cell markers.

Input material: CD4+ T cells sorted from blood. The receptors here all came from a woman in her late teens or twenties in good health. CDR3s include the opening cysteine and the closing phenylalanine or tryptophan. The order of the fields is V gene, clone size, D gene, J gene, CDR3 DNA, CDR3 protein. D genes are given only for firm matches. Clone size is not always given. Where it is, it says once, few, many or a class for expanded clones.

TRBV6-1	NA	TRBD1	TRBJ1-2	TGTGCCAGCAGTAGGGGACAGGACTCTAACTATGGCTACACCTTC	CASSRGQDSNYGYTF
TRBV7-2	few	NA	TRBJ2-3	TGTGCCAGCAGCTTGGCTACCTGGGATACGCAGTATTTT	CASSLATWDTQYF
TRBV5-1	NA	NA	TRBJ1-1	TGCGCCAGCAGCTCCGGTGGGGCACCTGAAGCTTTCTTT	CASSSGGAPEAFF
TRBV5-6	NA	NA	TRBJ2-3	TGTGCCAGCACCCCTGCCGGATTTGGTACGCAGTATTTT	CASTPAGFGTQYF
TRBV4-1	few	TRBD2	TRBJ2-1	TGCGCCAGCAGCAGAAAAAGGGGACGCGGACTAGCCTTTCACTCCGGGTATGAGCAGTTCTTC	CASSRKRGRGLAFHSGYEQFF
TRBV7-2	many	NA	TRBJ2-1	TGTGCCAGCAGCCAGAACTACAATGAGCAGTTCTTC	CASSQNYNEQFF
TRBV9	NA	NA	TRBJ1-1	TGTGCCAGCAGCGTAATAGTGTACGCCACTGAAGCTTTCTTT	CASSVIVYATEAFF
TRBV9	once	TRBD2	TRBJ2-2	TGTGCCAGCAGCGTAACAACCGGGACTAGCGGCACCGGGGAGCTGTTTTTT	CASSVTTGTSGTGELFF
TRBV9	NA	NA	TRBJ2-5	TGTGCCAGCAGCTTCAGGGGAGGGGCTCCCCCCGGGACCCAGTACTTC	CASSFRGGAPPGTQYF
TRBV12-3/TRBV12-4	few	NA	TRBJ2-7	TGTGCCAGCAGTCCAAACCACGGTGGCGAGCAGTACTTC	CASSPNHGGEQYF
TRBV20-1	few	TRBD1	TRBJ1-1	TGCAGTGCTAGTAACAGGGGGACTGAAGCTTTCTTT	CSASNRGTEAFF
TRBV6-2/TRBV6-3	NA	TRBD2	TRBJ2-7	TGTGCCAGCAGTTACCCGGCGGGAGGGGTATACGAGCAGTACTTC	CASSYPAGGVYEQYF
TRBV28	few	NA	TRBJ2-7	TGTGCCAGCAGTCCTCTCGGCGGGACCCGAAACGAGCAGTACTTC	CASSPLGGTRNEQYF
TRBV10-1	NA	NA	TRBJ2-3	TGCGCCAGCAGTGAAACCGGGCGGAGGAGAGATACGCAGTATTTT	CASSETGRRRDTQYF
TRBV6-1	NA	NA	TRBJ2-7	TGTGCCAGCACTCCATCGCAATGGAGCTCCTACGAGCAGTACTTC	CASTPSQWSSYEQYF
TRBV27	few	NA	TRBJ2-7	TGTGCCAGCAGTTTATCGACCTGGGTCGCTTACGAGCAGTACTTC	CASSLSTWVAYEQYF
TRBV29-1	NA	NA	TRBJ2-7	TGCAGCGTTGAAACCTTCTCCTACGAGCAGTACTTC	CSVETFSYEQYF
TRBV9	NA	NA	TRBJ2-7	TGTGCCAGCAGCCAGGGGCCCACCTACGAGCAGTACTTC	CASSQGPTYEQYF
TRBV3-1	few	NA	TRBJ1-2	TGTGCCAGCCGCCCGGGTGGGGGGAGGGCTGGCTACACCTTC	CASRPGGGRAGYTF
TRBV12-3/TRBV12-4	few	TRBD2	TRBJ2-7	TGTGCCAGCAGTGGCGGGACTAGCGGCTACGAGCAGTACTTC	CASSGGTSGYEQYF
TRBV12-3/TRBV12-4	NA	TRBD2	TRBJ2-7	TGTGCCAGCAGTTCCAACGCCGGGAGGACCTACGAGCAGTACTTC	CASSSNAGRTYEQYF
TRBV10-3	NA	NA	TRBJ1-2	TGTGCCATCAGTGATAGGTCTAGATCATTTTATGGCTACACCTTC	CAISDRSRSFYGYTF
TRBV20-1	many	NA	TRBJ2-5	TGCAGTAGAATGGCGGGCCGTGGGACCCAGTACTTC	CSRMAGRGTQYF
TRBV7-9	NA	TRBD2	TRBJ2-1	TGTGCCGTAACTAGCGCAGTATCTGAGCAGTTCTTC	CAVTSAVSEQFF
TRBV10-3	NA	TRBD2	TRBJ2-7	TGTGCCATCAGTGAGAGCGGGAGAGAGCTTTTCAGCGAGCAGTACTTC	CAISESGRELFSEQYF
TRBV10-3	NA	TRBD1	TRBJ1-1	TGTGCCATCAGCCCCACAGGGGGCTGGAGTGAAGCTTTCTTT	CAISPTGGWSEAFF
TRBV7-9	few	NA	TRBJ2-7	TGTGCCAGCATGGGTTTCGGGGAGGTCTCCTACGAGCAGTACTTC	CASMGFGEVSYEQYF
TRBV20-1	few	NA	TRBJ2-5	TGCAGTGCTAGGAGTCAGGGAGAGACCCAGTACTTC	CSARSQGETQYF
TRBV7-9	few	NA	TRBJ2-1	TGTGCCAGCAGCTTAGGGGGTAGCGGTTACAATGAGCAGTTCTTC	CASSLGGSGYNEQFF
TRBV20-1	NA	NA	TRBJ2-1	TGCAGTGCTAGACAGGGGATGAGTGCGAATGAGCAGTTCTTC	CSARQGMSANEQFF
TRBV3-1	few	NA	TRBJ2-7	TGTGCCAGCAGCCTACCCCGGACGGGACTTTCGAGGCAGTACTTC	CASSLPRTGLSRQYF
TRBV7-6	few	NA	TRBJ1-5	TGTGCCAGCAGCCCGTCAGGTTATAGCAATCAGCCCCAGCATTTT	CASSPSGYSNQPQHF
TRBV27	NA	NA	TRBJ2-7	TGTGCCAGCAGCTTAGCGGACCCGAGCTCCTACGAGCAGTACTTC	CASSLADPSSYEQYF
TRBV7-2	NA	NA	TRBJ2-1	TGTGCCAGCAGCTTATGGGGTAGGGGGGCGATCTACAATGAGCAGTTCTTC	CASSLWGRGAIYNEQFF
TRBV7-2	NA	TRBD2	TRBJ2-1	TGTGCCAGCAGCCGGACTAGCGGGGGGGCTGGTGAGCAGTTCTTC	CASSRTSGGAGEQFF
TRBV11-3	NA	NA	TRBJ2-1	TGTGCCAGCAGCCCCCCAGCGACCGGCCGAAACAATGAGCAGTTCTTC	CASSPPATGRNNEQFF
TRBV3-1	NA	NA	TRBJ1-5	TGTGCCAGCAGCCAAGATCAAGTGCAGGGCAGGGCCCAGCATTTT	CASSQDQVQGRAQHF
TRBV9	few	NA	TRBJ1-1	TGTGCCAGCAACGCTCACACTGAAGCTTTCTTT	CASNAHTEAFF
TRBV12-3/TRBV12-4	NA	NA	TRBJ1-2	TGTGCCAGCGCCCCGAGGGCTTCCTTGACTGGCTACACCTTC	CASAPRASLTGYTF
TRBV7-2	NA	NA	TRBJ2-5	TGTGCCAGCAGCCTAGGGGGGAGCGGTTGGGAGACCCAGTACTTC	CASSLGGSGWETQYF
TRBV25-1	NA	NA	TRBJ1-1	TGTGCCAGCAGTGACCTCCCGGGGGCTACGGTGAACACTGAAGCTTTCTTT	CASSDLPGATVNTEAFF
TRBV3-1	few	NA	TRBJ2-4	TGTGCCAGCAGCCCAGTCGGGATATTTGTGGCCAAAAACATTCAGTACTTC	CASSPVGIFVAKNIQYF
TRBV15	NA	TRBD1	TRBJ2-2	TGTGCCACCAGCAGAGGAGGGGGCGAGACCGGGGAGCTGTTTTTT	CATSRGGGETGELFF
TRBV27	NA	TRBD1	TRBJ2-5	TGTGCCAGCCTATTAACAGGGGCTCGGGGAGAGACCCAGTACTTC	CASLLTGARGETQYF
TRBV12-3/TRBV12-4	NA	TRBD1	TRBJ2-7	TGTGCCAGCAGCCTTACCGGGACAGGGGCCTACGAGCAGTACTTC	CASSLTGTGAYEQYF
TRBV20-1	few	NA	TRBJ2-6	TGCAGTGCTGTGTCTGGGGCCAACGTCCTGACTTTC	CSAVSGANVLTF
TRBV12-3/TRBV12-4	NA	NA	TRBJ2-7	TGTGCCAGCAGTTTATCCAGATTCTACGAGCAGTACTTC	CASSLSRFYEQYF
TRBV25-1	NA	TRBD1	TRBJ1-1	TGTGCCAGCAGTTACCCGGGACAGGTTTATGAAGCTTTCTTT	CASSYPGQVYEAFF
TRBV20-1	NA	NA	TRBJ2-3	TGCAGTGCTAGAAAAACCGGGACCGCCACAGATACGCAGTATTTT	CSARKTGTATDTQYF
TRBV7-8	NA	NA	TRBJ2-2	TGTGCCAGCAGCCTAAGCGCAGAGAACACCGGGGAGCTGTTTTTT	CASSLSAENTGELFF
TRBV3-1	NA	TRBD1	TRBJ2-7	TGTGCCAGCAGCCACGGGACAGGGCAGGCCTACGAGCAGTACTTC	CASSHGTGQAYEQYF
TRBV18	NA	TRBD1	TRBJ1-1	TGTGCCAGCTCGGACAGGGTTGGCTCTGAAGCTTTCTTT	CASSDRVGSEAFF